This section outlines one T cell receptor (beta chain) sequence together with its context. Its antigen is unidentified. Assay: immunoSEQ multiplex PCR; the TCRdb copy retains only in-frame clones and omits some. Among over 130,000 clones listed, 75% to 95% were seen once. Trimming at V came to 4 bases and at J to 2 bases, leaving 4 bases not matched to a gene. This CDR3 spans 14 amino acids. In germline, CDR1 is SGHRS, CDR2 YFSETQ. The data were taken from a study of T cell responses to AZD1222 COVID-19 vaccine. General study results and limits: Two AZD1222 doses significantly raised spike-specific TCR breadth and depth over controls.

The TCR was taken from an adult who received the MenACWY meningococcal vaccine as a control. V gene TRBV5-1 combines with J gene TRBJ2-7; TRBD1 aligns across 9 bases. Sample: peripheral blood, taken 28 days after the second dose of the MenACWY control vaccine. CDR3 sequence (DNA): TGCGCCAGCAGCAGGACAGGGGACACCTACGAGCAGTACTTC. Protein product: CASSRTGDTYEQYF.